Listed here are 24 T cell receptor beta chains from one sample, sequenced in a study of cytotoxic CD8 clonotypes in ibrutinib-treated CLL. Repertoires were generated with immunoSEQ multiplex PCR, while TCRdb's copy carries only in-frame clones and drops some. The sample includes 150,000 to 200,000 clones, about 80% seen only once; the top ten take 2% to 2.5%. The source material was PBMCs, sampled after 12 months of ibrutinib treatment. The receptors originated from a human donor with chronic lymphocytic leukemia.

V is TRBV4-1 and J is TRBJ1-4, with 11 bases matching TRBD1. The CDR3 loop spans 13 amino acids. CDR1 is MGHRA, CDR2 YSYEKL, per germline. V was pared by 6 bases and J by 12 bases, with 6 bases of the junction left unmatched. In DNA form, the CDR3 reads TGCGCCAGCAGAGGGACAGGGGGGAATCAACTGTTTTTT. Amino acids: CASRGTGGNQLFF.

The chain is built from TRBV2 and TRBJ2-5, with 11 bases lining up with TRBD2. CDR3 length: 16 residues. With 2 bases clipped from V and 2 bases from J, the junction kept 4 bases outside the gene matches. The germline CDR1 and CDR2 sequences are SNHLY and FYNNEI. The CDR3 nucleotides read TGTGCCAGCAGTGAAAGATTAGCGGGGGGGCAAGAGACCCAGTACTTC. As protein: CASSERLAGGQETQYF.

V and J are TRBV7-3 and TRBJ2-2, with a weak D call TRBD1 (5 bases). Trimming removed 3 bases at V and 4 bases at J, with 6 bases between. The V gene's germline CDR1 is SGHTA and CDR2 FQGTGA. The CDR3 covers 13 residues. The DNA of the CDR3 is TGTGCCAGCAGCTTTCAGGGCACCGGGGAGCTGTTTTTT. It yields the protein CASSFQGTGELFF.

J is TRBJ1-1 and V is TRBV25-1; D gene ambiguous. This CDR3 has 11 amino acids. Trimming stripped 4 bases from V and 10 bases from J, with 10 bases between. In germline, CDR1 is MGHDK, CDR2 SYGVNS. The CDR3 nucleotides are TGTGCCAGCAGTGGTGGCCAAAGAGCTTTCTTT. It specifies CASSGGQRAFF.

This clone was detected only once. The chain employs TRBV5-6 and TRBJ2-5, with D possibly being TRBD2 (6 bases). Germline assignment: CDR1 SGHDT and CDR2 YYEEEE. CDR3 length: 16 amino acids. V was pared by 4 bases and J by 1 base, with 17 bases between. As DNA, the CDR3 is TGTGCCAGCAGCCCTCGGGGTGCGGGGCTCCAAGAGACCCAGTACTTC. Translation gives CASSPRGAGLQETQYF.

The V call is TRBV5-1, the J call TRBJ1-4; D perhaps matches TRBD1 (5 bases). This CDR3 has 14 amino acids. V lost 3 bases and J lost 3, with 9 bases in between. Germline lookup yields CDR1 SGHRS and CDR2 YFSETQ. CDR3 amino acids: CASSSGGANEKLFF. The CDR3 DNA follows: TGCGCCAGCAGCTCCGGGGGAGCTAATGAAAAACTGTTTTTT. Looking up the rest from reference TRBV5-1 and TRBJ1-4 gives the full variable domain: KAGVTQTPRYLIKTRGQQVTLSCSPISGHRSVSWYQQTPGQGLQFLFEYFSETQRNKGNFPGRFSGRQFSNSRSEMNVSTLELGDSALYLCASSSGGANEKLFFGSGTQLSVL.

This chain uses TRBV5-1 with TRBJ1-4, with D possibly being TRBD1 (5 bases). Germline V gene lookup returns CDR1 SGHRS and CDR2 YFSETQ. The CDR3 is 14 residues long. V was trimmed by 1 base and J by 5 bases, leaving 9 bases between them. The CDR3 DNA reads as TGCGCCAGCAGCTTGACAGGACGAAATGAAAAACTGTTTTTT. Translating gives CASSLTGRNEKLFF.

The V call is TRBV20-1, the J call TRBJ2-1; the D is unclear. Germline V gene data show CDR1 as DFQATT and CDR2 as SNEGSKA (reference sequence). V lost 5 bases to trimming and J lost 15 bases, with 14 bases between them. The CDR3 consists of 10 residues. The CDR3 sequence: CSAGPKYLFF. Written as DNA, the CDR3 is TGCAGTGCTGGGCCCAAATACCTGTTCTTC.

This CDR3 reads CASSQVGLGGHEQYF. The CDR3 DNA follows: TGCGCCAGCAGCCAAGTGGGGCTGGGGGGTCACGAGCAGTACTTC. The rearrangement uses TRBV4-1 and TRBJ2-7, with D possibly matching TRBD2 (6 bases). This CDR3 contains 15 residues. The V end was cut by 1 base, the J end by 5 bases, with 15 bases between. Germline CDR1 MGHRA, CDR2 YSYEKL.

This chain uses TRBV9 with TRBJ1-1; perhaps TRBD1 as D (6 bases). Trimming stripped 3 bases from V and 5 bases from J, with 14 bases between. The germline V gene encodes CDR1 SGDLS and CDR2 YYNGEE. The CDR3 length is 14 residues. CDR3 DNA sequence: TGTGCCAGCAGCGAGGAAGGGGGTTTAACTGAAGCTTTCTTT. It translates to CASSEEGGLTEAFF.

J is TRBJ1-2 and V is TRBV28; TRBD1 matches at 7 bases. The V gene end was trimmed by 11 bases and the J gene end by 7 bases; junction bases not matched to a gene: 13. The germline V gene encodes CDR1 MDHEN and CDR2 SYDVKM. CDR3 length: 13 residues. The CDR3 region is CASIGAGGFGYTF. CDR3 sequence (DNA): TGTGCCTCGATCGGGGCAGGGGGTTTTGGCTACACCTTC.

This clone was found a few times. The genes are TRBV6-6 and TRBJ1-6; D gene uncertain. The CDR3 covers 15 residues. Looked up from germline, CDR1 is MNHNY and CDR2 is SVGAGI (reference sequence). Trimming shortened V by 0 bases and J by 5 bases, and 8 bases separated the two germline ends. The CDR3 nucleotides are TGTGCCAGCAGTTACTCCCCCGGAGATAATTCACCCCTCCACTTT. Its protein product is CASSYSPGDNSPLHF.

The J gene is TRBJ2-7, the V gene TRBV11-1; D may be TRBD1 (6 bases). CDR3 size: 15 residues. Germline values: CDR1 SGHAT, CDR2 FQDESV (reference sequence). The V end lost 8 bases, the J end lost 0 bases, and 17 bases lay between the germline ends. The chain's CDR3 is CASDPGHAYSYEQYF. The CDR3 DNA reads as TGTGCCAGCGACCCGGGACACGCATACTCCTACGAGCAGTACTTC.

This clone has a single count. This chain links TRBV4-2 with TRBJ1-4, with 9 nucleotides matching TRBD1. Germline CDR1 and CDR2: LGHNA and YNFKEQ. The CDR3 consists of 15 residues. Unmatched junction bases numbered 7, after V lost 4 bases and J lost 7 bases. The CDR3 nucleotides are TGTGCCAGCAGCCGACGCGGGACAGGGCCTGAAAAACTGTTTTTT. This encodes CASSRRGTGPEKLFF.

V usage is TRBV28 and J usage is TRBJ2-5; TRBD2 matches 13 bases. Germline CDR1 reads MDHEN; CDR2 reads SYDVKM. CDR3 length: 16 amino acids. J lost 2 bases, V lost 4 bases, and 4 bases had no gene match. The DNA for the CDR3 is TGTGCCAGCAGTTCGACTAGCGGGGGGTGGCAAGAGACCCAGTACTTC. This encodes CASSSTSGGWQETQYF.

The chain carries TRBV4-1 and TRBJ2-3; 8 nucleotides agree with TRBD2. Germline CDR1 MGHRA, CDR2 YSYEKL. V shed 1 base and J 2 bases; nucleotides not matched to a gene: 2. The CDR3 has 15 amino acids. DNA of the CDR3: TGCGCCAGCAGCCAAGGACTAGCGATCACAGATACGCAGTATTTT. Amino acid sequence: CASSQGLAITDTQYF.

The genes are TRBV28 and TRBJ2-7; perhaps TRBD1 as D (5 bases). CDR3 length: 14 residues. The germline V gene has CDR1 MDHEN and CDR2 SYDVKM. V lost 7 bases and J 5 bases, leaving 18 bases between the germline ends. CDR3 in amino acids: CASTSPGKTHEQYF. CDR3 nucleotides: TGTGCCAGCACCTCCCCAGGGAAGACCCACGAGCAGTACTTC.

The chain couples TRBV29-1 to TRBJ2-3; 10 nucleotides match TRBD2. J lost 3 bases, V lost 5 bases, and 2 bases had no gene match. CDR1 and CDR2 (germline): SQVTM, ANQGSEA. The CDR3 covers 13 residues. In nucleotides, the CDR3 is TGCAGCGTTCTAGCGGGAGTAACAGATACGCAGTATTTT. It is translated as CSVLAGVTDTQYF.

The V and J genes are TRBV10-3 and TRBJ2-7; TRBD2 agrees at 7 bases. The CDR3 extends over 17 amino acids. The V gene end was trimmed by 3 bases and the J gene end by 1 base; junction bases not matched to a gene: 12. From germline, CDR1 is ENHRY and CDR2 SYGVKD. The CDR3 region is CAISEYDGAGMSYEQYF. CDR3 coding DNA: TGTGCCATCAGTGAATACGACGGAGCGGGAATGTCCTACGAGCAGTACTTC.

This clone has only a few counts. The rearrangement links TRBV20-1 to TRBJ1-2; D unresolved. The CDR3 consists of 10 residues. Per germline, CDR1 DFQATT and CDR2 SNEGSKA (reference sequence). The CDR3 bases are TGCAATGCCCCGGGTGGCGGCTACACCTTC. Its protein product is CNAPGGGYTF.

Notes on this clone: The junction departs from the called germline gene at one end, perhaps through a read error. The chain has TRBV29-1 and TRBJ2-7; no definite D call. The CDR3 covers 11 residues. Looked up from germline, CDR1 is SQVTM and CDR2 is ANQGSEA. The CDR3 bases are TGCAGCGTTCAAGACCACTACGAGCAGTACTTC. Its protein is CSVQDHYEQYF.

This rearrangement joins TRBV27 to TRBJ1-3, with a weak D call TRBD1 (6 bases). Trimming shortened V by 6 bases and J by 0 bases, and 21 bases separated the two germline ends. Germline V gives CDR1 MNHEY, CDR2 SMNVEV (reference sequence). This CDR3 contains 18 residues. CDR3 loop: CASRAHRDTQSSGNTIYF. CDR3 sequence (DNA): TGTGCCAGCAGGGCACATCGGGACACTCAGAGCTCTGGAAACACCATATATTTT.

V usage is TRBV2 and J usage is TRBJ2-2; TRBD2 agrees at 7 bases. The CDR3 runs to 15 residues. CDR1 and CDR2 from the germline V gene are SNHLY and FYNNEI. V shed 2 bases, J shed 6 bases, and the junction held 6 bases outside the gene matches. Written as DNA, the CDR3 is TGTGCCAGCAGTGAACAGGGAGGGGTACCCGGGGAGCTGTTTTTT. Translated, it gives CASSEQGGVPGELFF.

This clone was detected only a few times. The rearrangement uses TRBV5-5 and TRBJ1-5; D not resolved. The germline gives CDR1 SGHKS, CDR2 YYEKEE (reference sequence). The length of the CDR3 is 13 residues. V was clipped by 8 bases and J by 4 bases, with 13 bases between them. The DNA for the CDR3 is TGTGCCAGTTCTAGCAGCTTAAATCAGCCCCAGCATTTT. Encoded protein: CASSSSLNQPQHF.